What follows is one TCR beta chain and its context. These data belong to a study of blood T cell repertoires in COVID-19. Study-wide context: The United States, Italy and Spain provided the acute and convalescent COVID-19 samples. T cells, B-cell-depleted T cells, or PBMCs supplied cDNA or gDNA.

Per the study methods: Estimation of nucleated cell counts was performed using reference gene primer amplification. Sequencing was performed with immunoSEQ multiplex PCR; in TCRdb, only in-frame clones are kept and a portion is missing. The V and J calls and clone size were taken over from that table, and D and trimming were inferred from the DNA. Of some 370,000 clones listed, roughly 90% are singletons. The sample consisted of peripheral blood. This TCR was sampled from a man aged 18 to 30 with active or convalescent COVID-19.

In DNA form, the CDR3 reads TGTGCCAGCAGCGCCAGCAGGGGGCTTGGCTACACCTTC. This gives the protein CASSASRGLGYTF. This chain uses TRBV7-3 with TRBJ1-2, with 8 bases fitting TRBD1. Germline V gene lookup returns CDR1 SGHTA and CDR2 FQGTGA. The CDR3 runs to 13 residues. Trimming removed 5 bases from V and 7 bases from J; junction bases left unmatched: 6.